These 23 T cell receptor beta chains came from one sample sequenced in a study of vaccination effects on CD4 cells after COVID-19. The authors isolated CD4+ T cells after approximately 9 days of culture. Their target antigens are unknown. Clones were read by immunoSEQ multiplex PCR, and TCRdb kept only the in-frame ones, dropping some. This sample yields about 38,000 clones, of which around 76% are seen a single time; approximately 3% belongs to the top ten. The sample here was CD4+ T cells from PBMCs cultured without peptide, taken before COVID-19 vaccination. These receptors were obtained from a human donor who received a COVID-19 vaccine.

This clone was seen a handful of times. This rearrangement joins TRBV28 to TRBJ1-2; possible D gene TRBD1, 5 bases. Per the germline V gene, CDR1 is MDHEN and CDR2 is SYDVKM. Trimming took 0 bases from V and 8 from J, leaving 13 bases between them. The CDR3 sequence is 14 residues long. CDR3 DNA: TGTGCCAGCAGTTTATGGTCGGGGGAATGGGGCTACACCTTC. Translating gives CASSLWSGEWGYTF.

The rearrangement uses TRBV18 and TRBJ2-1; 7 bases agree with TRBD2. V shed 4 bases and J 6 bases; nucleotides not matched to a gene: 6. Germline lookup yields CDR1 KGHSH and CDR2 LQKENI. The CDR3 length is 14 residues. The CDR3 sequence is CASSRRGSVNEQFF. The CDR3 DNA sequence: TGTGCCAGCTCACGGCGGGGGTCGGTCAATGAGCAGTTCTTC.

V and J are TRBV5-1 and TRBJ2-3, with 9 bases lining up with TRBD2. The germline CDR1 and CDR2 sequences are SGHRS and YFSETQ. The V and J ends lost 4 bases and 0 bases, in that order; junction bases with no gene match: 3. The CDR3 is 15 amino acids. CDR3 sequence: CASSPSGTSTDTQYF. DNA of the CDR3: TGCGCCAGCAGCCCTAGCGGGACTAGCACAGATACGCAGTATTTT.

This rearrangement joins TRBV7-9 to TRBJ2-7; TRBD1 might be the D (6 bases). Trimming removed 4 bases at V and 6 bases at J, with 13 bases between. The CDR3 totals 13 residues. Germline CDR1 is SEHNR and CDR2 is FQNEAQ (reference sequence). The CDR3 region is CASSSYREGEQYV. The CDR3 DNA is TGTGCCAGCAGCTCCTACAGGGAAGGCGAGCAGTACGTC.

This clone appeared a single time. Additional DNA sequences in this sample encode the identical CDR3. This sequence joins TRBV24-1 and TRBJ2-3, with no clear D. Germline V gene lookup returns CDR1 KGHDR and CDR2 SFDVKD. This CDR3 contains 14 residues. V lost 4 bases and J lost 1, with 8 bases in between. The CDR3 loop is CATSDRRGTDTQYF. CDR3 sequence (DNA): TGTGCCACCAGTGACCGCCGGGGCACAGATACGCAGTATTTT.

The V call is TRBV3-1 (or the pseudogene TRBV3-2), the J call TRBJ2-5; D may be TRBD1 (6 bases). Trimming shortened V by 4 bases and J by 1 base, and 10 bases separated the two germline ends. Per the germline V gene, CDR1 is LGHDT and CDR2 is YNNKEL (reference sequence). The CDR3 covers 14 residues. CDR3 coding DNA: TGTGCCAGCAGCCGCCGGACAGCCCAAGAGACCCAGTACTTC. It codes for CASSRRTAQETQYF.

The chain joins TRBV4-1 to TRBJ2-4; the D gene is possibly TRBD1 (6 bases). V shed 4 bases and J shed 4 bases, with 17 bases lying between them. Germline CDR1 reads MGHRA; CDR2 reads YSYEKL. The CDR3 sequence is 16 residues long. CDR3 in amino acids: CASSRNRDIKKNIQYF. DNA for the CDR3: TGCGCCAGCAGCCGAAACCGGGACATAAAAAAAAACATTCAGTACTTC.

V usage is TRBV10-3 and J usage is TRBJ1-6; D not certain. Germline V gives CDR1 ENHRY, CDR2 SYGVKD. The CDR3 has 13 amino acids. Trimming removed 9 bases at V and 6 bases at J, with 12 bases between. The CDR3 DNA follows: TGTGCCATGCAAAACGGTTTTAATTCACCCCTCCACTTT. Translation: CAMQNGFNSPLHF.

The chain is built from TRBV6-2 or TRBV6-3 and TRBJ2-6, with TRBD1 matching over 12 bases. CDR3 length: 20 residues. Looked up from germline, CDR1 is MNHEY and CDR2 is SVGEGT. The ends lost 4 bases at V and 4 bases at J; junction bases unmatched: 14. CDR3 residues: CASSLLLLGQGAEGANVLTF. CDR3 coding DNA: TGTGCCAGCAGTTTACTACTTTTGGGACAGGGGGCGGAAGGGGCCAACGTCCTGACTTTC.

The rearrangement links TRBV7-3 to TRBJ2-5; TRBD2 aligns across 14 bases. The ends lost 5 bases at V and 4 bases at J; junction bases unmatched: 3. CDR3 length equals 15 residues. Germline lookup yields CDR1 SGHTA and CDR2 FQGTGA. CDR3 nucleotide sequence: TGTGCCAGCAGCCCAGGGACTAGCGGGGGAGAGACCCAGTACTTC. Translated: CASSPGTSGGETQYF.

The J gene is TRBJ2-5, the V gene TRBV28; possible D gene TRBD1, 6 bases. V lost 3 bases and J 3 bases, leaving 20 bases between the germline ends. CDR1 MDHEN and CDR2 SYDVKM come from the germline V gene. The CDR3 contains 17 residues. The CDR3 protein is CASSFGAGVRQEETQYF. The CDR3 bases are TGTGCCAGCAGTTTTGGCGCCGGGGTACGACAGGAAGAGACCCAGTACTTC.

The V gene is TRBV19, the J gene TRBJ2-2; the D is unclear. This CDR3 region has 15 residues. V was trimmed by 9 bases and J by 3 bases, leaving 17 bases between them. Germline lookup yields CDR1 LNHDA and CDR2 SQIVND (reference sequence). CDR3 residues: CASAPTVTHTGELFF. The CDR3, as DNA: TGTGCCAGCGCCCCCACAGTAACCCACACCGGGGAGCTGTTTTTT.

The chain combines TRBV3-1 (or the pseudogene TRBV3-2) with TRBJ2-3; D unresolved. The CDR3 is 14 amino acids. The germline V gene encodes CDR1 LGHDT and CDR2 YNNKEL (reference sequence). V was pared by 0 bases and J by 7 bases, with 11 bases between. In nucleotides, the CDR3 is TGTGCCAGCAGCCAAGAAGTGCCGCCGTATACGCAGTATTTT. Translated, it gives CASSQEVPPYTQYF.

The V and J genes are TRBV5-1 and TRBJ1-1; TRBD1 aligns across 7 bases. Germline CDR1 is SGHRS and CDR2 is YFSETQ. Trimming removed 5 bases from V and 2 bases from J; junction bases left unmatched: 3. The CDR3 contains 13 residues. This CDR3 reads CASRTGANTEAFF. DNA for the CDR3: TGCGCCAGCAGAACAGGGGCAAACACTGAAGCTTTCTTT.

This clone was seen only once. This sequence joins TRBV21-1 and TRBJ1-1. TRBV21-1 represents a pseudogene. CDR3 length: 10 residues. The CDR3 here is CAIWRGEAFF. The CDR3 nucleotides are TGTGCCATCTGGAGGGGTGAAGCTTTCTTT.

This clone was detected once. Here the CDR3 DNA reads TGTGCCAGCAGTTCGGGACTAGCGGGGGTTGGCATTCAGTACTTC. It yields the protein CASSSGLAGVGIQYF. The chain recombines TRBV5-6 with TRBJ2-4; 14 nucleotides align to TRBD2. This CDR3 comprises 15 residues. The ends lost 5 bases at V and 9 bases at J; junction bases unmatched: 7. CDR1 and CDR2 from the germline V gene are SGHDT and YYEEEE.

The chain uses TRBV6-5 and TRBJ1-2, with D hard to call. The CDR3 runs to 15 residues. In germline, CDR1 is MNHEY, CDR2 SVGAGI. Trimming stripped 5 bases from V and 2 bases from J, with 15 bases between. The CDR3 sequence is CASSPFRHTNYGYTF. The CDR3 DNA reads TGTGCCAGCAGTCCATTCCGACATACCAACTATGGCTACACCTTC.

This chain joins TRBV7-9 and TRBJ1-2, with TRBD1 identical over 9 bases. This CDR3 is 18 amino acids long. Germline V gene data show CDR1 as SEHNR and CDR2 as FQNEAQ (reference sequence). V lost 4 bases, J lost 2 bases, and 14 bases stayed unmatched. CDR3 in amino acids: CASSSPEPSGTGNYGYTF. The CDR3 DNA sequence: TGTGCCAGCAGCTCCCCGGAACCATCCGGGACAGGGAACTATGGCTACACCTTC.

The chain uses TRBV5-1 and TRBJ2-7; possibly TRBD1 for D (5 bases). Germline V CDR1 and CDR2: SGHRS, YFSETQ. Trimming stripped 4 bases from V and 5 bases from J, with 13 bases between. The length of the CDR3 is 13 residues. The CDR3 nucleotides are TGCGCCAGCAGCCTTCAGGGTACGGACGAGCAGTACGTC. As protein: CASSLQGTDEQYV.

This clone was seen a handful of times. The chain recombines TRBV28 with TRBJ1-2, with 9 bases lining up with TRBD1. The CDR3 has 14 residues. V lost 5 bases to trimming and J lost 8 bases; unmatched junction nucleotides: 9. CDR1 and CDR2 from the germline V gene are MDHEN and SYDVKM. The CDR3 DNA reads as TGTGCCAGCAGTGGGGACAGGGTAGTTACGGGCTACACCTTC. Translation gives CASSGDRVVTGYTF.

The chain recombines TRBV19 with TRBJ1-5, with 9 bases matching TRBD1. This CDR3 has 17 amino acids. Germline CDR1 reads LNHDA; CDR2 reads SQIVND (reference sequence). V lost 3 bases, J lost 0 bases, and 6 bases stayed unmatched. CDR3 bases: TGTGCCAGTAGTATTCGGGGGACAGGGCATAGCAATCAGCCCCAGCATTTT. Its protein is CASSIRGTGHSNQPQHF.

The rearrangement uses TRBV27 and TRBJ2-5; 8 bases fit TRBD2. The CDR3 length is 15 residues. J lost 2 bases, V lost 4 bases, and 6 bases had no gene match. Germline CDR1 is MNHEY and CDR2 is SMNVEV (reference sequence). In DNA, the CDR3 is TGTGCCAGCAGTTCCGCCCGGGGGGGACAAGAGACCCAGTACTTC. It yields the protein CASSSARGGQETQYF.

This clone came up a few times. The rearrangement uses TRBV14 and TRBJ1-1; the D gene is possibly TRBD1 (5 bases). The V gene lost 1 base and the J gene lost 0 bases, with 15 bases spanning the gap. Germline CDR1 reads SGHDN; CDR2 reads FVKESK. The CDR3 runs to 17 residues. CDR3 DNA sequence: TGTGCCAGCAGCCAAGCAGGATTGCGACAGATGAACACTGAAGCTTTCTTT. Translation gives CASSQAGLRQMNTEAFF. Full variable domain (missing parts from reference TRBV14 and TRBJ1-1): EAGVTQFPSHSVIEKGQTVTLRCDPISGHDNLYWYRRVMGKEIKFLLHFVKESKQDESGMPNNRFLAERTGGTYSTLKVQPAELEDSGVYFCASSQAGLRQMNTEAFFGQGTRLTVV.